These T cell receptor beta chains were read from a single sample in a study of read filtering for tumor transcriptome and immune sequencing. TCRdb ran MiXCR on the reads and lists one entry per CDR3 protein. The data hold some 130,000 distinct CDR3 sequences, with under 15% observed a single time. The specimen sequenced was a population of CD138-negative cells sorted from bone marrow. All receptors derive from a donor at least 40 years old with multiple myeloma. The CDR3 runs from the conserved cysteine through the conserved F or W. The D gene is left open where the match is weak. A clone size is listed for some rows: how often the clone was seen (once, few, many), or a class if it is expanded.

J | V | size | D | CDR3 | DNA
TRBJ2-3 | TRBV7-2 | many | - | CASSLDSATPSTDTQYF | TGTGCCAGCAGCTTAGACTCGGCTACCCCTAGCACAGATACGCAGTATTTT
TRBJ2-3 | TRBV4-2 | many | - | CASSLSGSLPDTQYF | TGTGCCAGCAGTCTTAGCGGCTCTCTCCCGGATACGCAGTATTTT
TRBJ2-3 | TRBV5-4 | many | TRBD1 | CASSSIQGDSVTDTQYF | TGTGCCAGCAGCTCAATACAGGGGGATTCGGTCACAGATACGCAGTATTTT
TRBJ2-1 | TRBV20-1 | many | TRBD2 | CSADGLAGFGDEQFF | TGCAGTGCCGATGGACTAGCGGGATTTGGGGATGAGCAGTTCTTC
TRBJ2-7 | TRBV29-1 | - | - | CSVKKGTLSSYEQYF | TGCAGCGTTAAAAAGGGGACTTTAAGCTCCTACGAGCAGTACTTC
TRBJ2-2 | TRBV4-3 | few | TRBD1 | CASSQEIGTGGPGELFF | TGCGCCAGCAGCCAAGAAATCGGGACAGGGGGCCCCGGGGAGCTGTTTTTT
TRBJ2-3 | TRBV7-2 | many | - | CASSLASEYGDTQYF | TGTGCCAGCAGCTTAGCCAGCGAGTATGGAGATACGCAGTATTTT
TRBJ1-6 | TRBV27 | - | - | CASSLPGARNSPLHF | TGTGCCAGCAGTTTACCAGGGGCGCGGAATTCACCCCTCCACTTT
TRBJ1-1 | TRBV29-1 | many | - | CSGRGALNTEAFF | TGCAGCGGGCGGGGGGCGTTGAACACTGAAGCTTTCTTT
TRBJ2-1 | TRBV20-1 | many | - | CSAGSGLRIGQFF | TGCAGTGCTGGTAGCGGTTTAAGGATCGGGCAGTTCTTC
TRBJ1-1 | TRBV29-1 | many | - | CSVEGAENTEAFF | TGCAGCGTTGAAGGGGCCGAGAACACTGAAGCTTTCTTT
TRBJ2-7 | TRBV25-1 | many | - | CASSVYSYEQYF | TGTGCCAGCAGTGTTTACAGCTACGAGCAGTACTTC
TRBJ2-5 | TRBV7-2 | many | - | CASSPHRSFEQTQYF | TGTGCCAGCAGCCCCCACAGGTCGTTTGAGCAGACCCAGTACTTC
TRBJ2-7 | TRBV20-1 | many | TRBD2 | CSARHTSGPYEQYF | TGCAGTGCTAGACATACTAGCGGTCCCTACGAGCAGTACTTC
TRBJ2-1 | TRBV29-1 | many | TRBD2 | CSVEQRGENSYNEQFF | TGCAGCGTTGAGCAGCGGGGAGAAAATTCCTACAATGAGCAGTTCTTC
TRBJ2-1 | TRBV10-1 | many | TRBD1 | CASSDEWDRREQFF | TGCGCCAGCAGTGATGAATGGGACAGGAGAGAGCAGTTCTTC
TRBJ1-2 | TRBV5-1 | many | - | CASSSDGAYGYTF | TGCGCCAGCAGCTCCGACGGGGCCTATGGCTACACCTTC
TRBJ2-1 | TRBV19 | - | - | CASSFDDSYNEQFF | TGTGCCAGTAGTTTTGACGATTCCTACAATGAGCAGTTCTTC
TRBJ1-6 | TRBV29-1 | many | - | CSVYQDSGSPLHF | TGCAGCGTCTATCAGGACTCCGGATCACCCCTCCACTTT
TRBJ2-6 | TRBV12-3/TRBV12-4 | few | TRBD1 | CASSLGRGQGSGANVLTF | TGTGCCAGCAGTTTAGGCAGGGGGCAAGGCTCTGGGGCCAACGTCCTGACTTTC
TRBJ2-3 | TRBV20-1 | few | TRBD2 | CSARAGGRLAGDRTDTQYF | TGCAGTGCTAGGGCAGGGGGTCGGCTAGCGGGAGATAGAACAGATACGCAGTATTTT
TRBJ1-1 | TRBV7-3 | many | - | CASSATGPTAEAFF | TGTGCCAGCAGCGCGACAGGTCCCACCGCTGAAGCTTTCTTT
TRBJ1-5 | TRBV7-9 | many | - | CASSSTGTNQPQHF | TGTGCCAGCAGCTCTACAGGGACCAATCAGCCCCAGCATTTT
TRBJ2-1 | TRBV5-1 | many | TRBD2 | CASSSSTSGSNEQFF | TGCGCCAGCAGCTCCTCTACTAGCGGGAGTAATGAGCAGTTCTTC
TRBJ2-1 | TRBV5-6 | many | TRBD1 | CASSLASGQFYNEQFF | TGTGCCAGCAGCTTGGCGTCGGGACAGTTCTACAATGAGCAGTTCTTC
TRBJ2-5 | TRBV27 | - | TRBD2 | CASSVEREKGETQYF | TGTGCCAGCAGTGTAGAGCGGGAGAAGGGAGAGACCCAGTACTTC
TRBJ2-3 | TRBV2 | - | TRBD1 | CASSAGQAVTDTQYF | TGTGCCAGCAGCGCAGGACAGGCCGTCACAGATACGCAGTATTTT
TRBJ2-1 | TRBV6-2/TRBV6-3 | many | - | CASSPDSYNEQFF | TGTGCCAGCAGTCCGGACTCATACAATGAGCAGTTCTTC
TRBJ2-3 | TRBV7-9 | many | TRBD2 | CASSPSGSSGDTQYF | TGTGCCAGCAGCCCTAGCGGGAGTTCTGGGGATACGCAGTATTTT